This entry is about one TCR beta chain. Its antigen is still unknown. The V segment lost 7 bases and the J segment 1 base; nucleotides outside the gene matches: 11. The CDR3 has 16 amino acids. Per germline, CDR1 SGHTA and CDR2 FQGNSA. The record originates from a study of cytomegalovirus exposure and HLA in healthy donors. The primer mix had 60 Vbeta and 13 Jbeta primers. TCRdb's table, derived via immunoSEQ multiplex PCR, lists solely in-frame clones and lacks some. Of roughly 180,000 clones in the sample, approximately 82% were seen once. Findings and caveats of the study: In an earlier analysis, in fewer than 700 donors, most V segments appeared productive either ~87% or ~30% of the time.

This sequence originates from a male donor in good health and CMV-seronegative. This chain uses TRBV7-2 with TRBJ2-3, with 7 bases matching TRBD2. Sequencing was carried out using PBMCs. The CDR3 region is CASTPVETSGTDTQYF. The CDR3 DNA reads as TGTGCCAGCACTCCCGTGGAAACTAGCGGCACAGATACGCAGTATTTT.